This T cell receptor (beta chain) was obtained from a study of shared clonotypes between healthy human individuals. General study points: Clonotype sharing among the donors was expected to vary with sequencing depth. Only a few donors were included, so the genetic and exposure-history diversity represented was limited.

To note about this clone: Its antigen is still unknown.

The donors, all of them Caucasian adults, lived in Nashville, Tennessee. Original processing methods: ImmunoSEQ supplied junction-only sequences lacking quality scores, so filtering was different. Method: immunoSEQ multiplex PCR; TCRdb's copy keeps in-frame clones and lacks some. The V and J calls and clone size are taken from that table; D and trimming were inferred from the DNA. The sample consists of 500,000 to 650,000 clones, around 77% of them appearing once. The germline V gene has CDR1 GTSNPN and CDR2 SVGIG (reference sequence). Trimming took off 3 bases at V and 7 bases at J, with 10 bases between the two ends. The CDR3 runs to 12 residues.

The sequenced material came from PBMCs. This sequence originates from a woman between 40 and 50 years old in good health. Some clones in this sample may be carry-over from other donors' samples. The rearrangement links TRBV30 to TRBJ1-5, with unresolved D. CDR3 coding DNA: TGTGCCTGGAGCCCTCGAGAGCAGCCCCAGCATTTT. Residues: CAWSPREQPQHF.